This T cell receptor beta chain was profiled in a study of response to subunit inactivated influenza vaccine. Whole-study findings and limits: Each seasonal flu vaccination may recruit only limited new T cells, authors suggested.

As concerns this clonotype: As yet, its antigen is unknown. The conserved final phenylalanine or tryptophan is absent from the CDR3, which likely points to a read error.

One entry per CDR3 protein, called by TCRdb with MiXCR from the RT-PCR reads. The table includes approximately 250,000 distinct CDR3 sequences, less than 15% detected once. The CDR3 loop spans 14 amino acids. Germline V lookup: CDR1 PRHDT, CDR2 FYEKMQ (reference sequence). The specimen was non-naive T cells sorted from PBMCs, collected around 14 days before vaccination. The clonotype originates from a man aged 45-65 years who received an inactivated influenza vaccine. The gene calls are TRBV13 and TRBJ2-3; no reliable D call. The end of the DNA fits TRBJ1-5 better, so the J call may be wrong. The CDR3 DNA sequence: TGTGCCAGCGGCCCTGGACTTCGCAGCGAGGCGCAGCATTGT. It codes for CASGPGLRSEAQHC.